This T cell receptor (beta chain) originates from a study of tumor and adjacent non-tumor tissue in lung cancer (dated by TCRdb to about 2018). Regarding the complete study: By cancer type, the cohort comprised eleven to twelve adenocarcinoma patients, a couple of squamous cell carcinoma patients and 1 small cell lung cancer patient. Sequencing produced 130,000,000 or so productive TCRbeta reads in total, an average of approximately 4.5 million reads per sample. The 15 enrolled patients, of whom 10 were men and 5 were women, were aged about 31 to 76 years and were diagnosed with TNM stage I to III disease. The study compared bulk TCRbeta repertoires between lung tumor tissue and matched distant non-tumor lung tissue from over twelve lung cancer patients. About 30 paired specimens, one tumor and one normal lung sample per patient, were profiled by TCRbeta CDR3 sequencing.

Points on this clonotype: It lacks a known antigen. One junction end does not reproduce the germline sequence, and a read error may be involved.

RNA was isolated from bulk, unsorted tissue, and RNA quality was assessed with a NanoDrop ND-1000 and an Agilent 2100. Donors were newly diagnosed lung cancer patients admitted for thoracic surgery in China between August and November 2014, without prior chemotherapy. The study excluded patients who had received radiotherapy or chemotherapy before or who had another cancer at the same time. Pieces of surgical tissue measuring 1-2 cm3 were kept in RNAlater solution and held at -80 degrees C until needed. To prepare the library, multiplex PCR was applied. Sequencing relied on an Illumina HiSeq 2500. TCRbeta libraries were constructed through three rounds of nested PCR with primers (Table S4) according to protocols modified from ARM-PCR. Before sequencing, PCR products in the 200-500 bp range were cut out of the gel and cleaned up using the QIAquick gel extraction kit. As for the original processing: Reads were cleaned using Trimmomatic, were merged into complete CDR3 sequences using FLASH, and were assigned to V(D)J germline segments using MiTCR. Clonal diversity was computed as the inverse Simpson's index with VDJtools. A read counted as productive if the sequence was in-frame and lacked a premature stop codon. TCRdb ran its own pipeline on the public reads, namely fastp trimming at Q25 and MiXCR clone calling, and kept in-frame beta chains. For every CDR3 protein sequence, its rows merge into one entry that carries the most common genes and DNA. TCRdb's processing, not the study's, gives the V and J calls here. The sample records about 120,000 distinct CDR3 sequences, nearly 85% of which are singletons. 22% of the sample belongs to the ten largest clones.

The study at large found these results: Because peripheral blood was not sequenced, the blood TCRbeta repertoires of the lung cancer patients in the study went unexamined. In normal lung, the top 100 clones accounted for a significantly larger cumulative share of the repertoire than in tumor tissue. The methods do not name the sequencing platform or mention unique molecular identifiers. With only about 16 patients in the cohort, the authors noted that larger samples and more detailed clinical data are needed. TCR diversity was significantly higher in younger patients, and higher tumor TCR diversity was associated with shorter overall and disease-free survival. Tumor tissue showed significantly greater TCR diversity (inverse Simpson) than normal lung tissue (431.37 vs 166.20, P = 0.0075, Mann-Whitney U test).

The clonotype comes from a man aged 65 to 79 with non-small cell lung cancer. Sequencing was performed on lung tumor tissue.

The nucleotides are TGTACCAGCAGTCCTGGGACAGGGAGTTCACCCCTCCACTTT. This gives the protein CTSSPGTGSSPLHF. The chain couples TRBV5-5 to TRBJ1-6, and 9 bases in between align with TRBD1. Measured from the cysteine to the phenylalanine, the CDR3 is 14 residues long. Solely the CDR3 DNA is kept, with 42 bases framed from the first base. CDR1 is given as SGHKS and CDR2 as YYEKEE, both from the germline V gene (reference sequence).